These T cell receptor beta chains were read from a single sample in a study of long-term antiretroviral therapy in people with HIV. Sequenced by immunoSEQ multiplex PCR; TCRdb stores in-frame clones only, minus some. The top ten clones hold 3.6% of a sample with 35,000 to 45,000 clones, roughly 94% of them seen once. This specimen consisted of unsorted PBMCs, obtained 4.1 years after starting antiretroviral therapy. All receptors come from a woman aged 45 to 65 with HIV. Each CDR3 is given with its conserved first and last residue. The order of the fields is J gene, clone size, D gene, V gene, CDR3 protein, CDR3 DNA. The D gene is left open where the match is weak. Rows give clone size only sometimes, using once, few, many, or a class for an expanded clone.

TRBJ2-1 . . TRBV5-4 CASSLEGLHEQFF TGTGCCAGCAGCTTGGAGGGATTGCATGAGCAGTTCTTC
TRBJ1-4 . . TRBV28 CASSYGDRAVKLFF TGTGCCAGCAGTTATGGCGACCGGGCGGTGAAACTGTTTTTT
TRBJ1-2 few . TRBV6-5 CASSYAGDGYTF TGTGCCAGCAGTTACGCGGGGGATGGCTACACCTTC
TRBJ1-1 . . TRBV9 CASSEGLGTEAFF TGTGCCAGCAGCGAAGGGTTGGGCACTGAAGCTTTCTTT
TRBJ1-5 once . TRBV28 CASSLTRAGPGGPQHF TGTGCCAGCAGTTTAACTCGGGCAGGTCCCGGAGGGCCCCAGCATTTT
TRBJ1-2 . . TRBV5-1 CASSFQGNYGYTF TGCGCCAGCAGCTTTCAGGGGAACTATGGCTACACCTTC
TRBJ1-5 once TRBD1 TRBV2 CASSGGTGGGQPQHF TGTGCCAGCAGTGGAGGGACAGGGGGCGGCCAGCCCCAGCATTTT
TRBJ1-2 . TRBD1 TRBV7-3 CASSPGQGDYGYTF TGTGCCAGCAGCCCGGGACAGGGGGACTATGGCTACACCTTC
TRBJ2-5 . . TRBV23-1 CASSHALSAEGTQYF TGCGCCAGCAGCCACGCATTGTCTGCAGAAGGGACCCAGTACTTC
TRBJ2-5 once TRBD2 TRBV9 CASSVGLAGYQETQYF TGTGCCAGCAGCGTTGGACTAGCCGGGTACCAAGAGACCCAGTACTTC
TRBJ2-5 . . TRBV11-2 CASSLESGRGRETQYF TGTGCCAGCAGCTTAGAGAGTGGCAGGGGAAGGGAGACCCAGTACTTC
TRBJ2-5 . . TRBV9 CASSGPGKKETQYF TGTGCCAGCAGCGGCCCCGGGAAAAAAGAGACCCAGTACTTC
TRBJ2-7 . . TRBV27 CASSLRLPPYEQYF TGTGCCAGCAGTTTGAGGTTACCCCCCTACGAGCAGTACTTC
TRBJ1-5 once . TRBV6-5 CASSPIGNGRQPQHF TGTGCCAGCAGCCCCATTGGGAACGGCAGGCAGCCCCAGCATTTT
TRBJ2-7 . TRBD2 TRBV28 CATSSGGAVHEQYF TGTGCCACCTCGAGCGGGGGGGCCGTCCACGAGCAGTACTTC
TRBJ2-7 . TRBD1 TRBV5-1 CASSSQGAYEQYF TGCGCCAGCAGCTCACAGGGGGCATACGAGCAGTACTTC
TRBJ2-3 . TRBD1 TRBV9 CASSIPGQYTDTQYF TGTGCCAGCAGTATCCCGGGACAGTACACAGATACGCAGTATTTT
TRBJ1-1 . TRBD1 TRBV19 CASSIPRTGIGGTEAFF TGTGCCAGTAGTATACCTCGGACAGGGATAGGGGGAACTGAAGCTTTCTTT
TRBJ1-3 . . TRBV19 CASSQTNSGNTIYF TGTGCCAGTAGTCAAACAAACTCTGGAAACACCATATATTTT
TRBJ1-3 . . TRBV30 CAWHPGAVVESTIYF TGTGCCTGGCACCCAGGGGCAGTCGTTGAGTCAACCATATATTTT
TRBJ2-1 . . TRBV6-5 CASGKGSSYNEQFF TGTGCCAGCGGGAAAGGGAGCTCCTACAATGAGCAGTTCTTC
TRBJ1-1 . . TRBV20-1 CSASENEAFF TGCAGTGCTAGTGAAAATGAAGCTTTCTTT
TRBJ1-2 . . TRBV6-1 CASSELGLSIGGYTF TGTGCCAGCAGTGAACTCGGGCTTAGTATCGGTGGCTACACCTTC
TRBJ2-6 . . TRBV7-3 CASSVTGANVLTF TGTGCCAGCAGCGTGACAGGGGCCAACGTCCTGACTTTC
TRBJ1-2 . . TRBV2 CASSEESLSYYGYTF TGTGCCAGCAGTGAAGAATCCCTATCCTACTATGGCTACACCTTC
TRBJ1-2 . . TRBV29-1 CSVEEGEGYTF TGCAGCGTTGAAGAAGGCGAGGGCTACACCTTC
TRBJ2-2 . . TRBV25-1 CASSEYVTVGELFF TGTGCCAGCAGTGAATACGTAACAGTAGGGGAGCTGTTTTTT
TRBJ2-1 . . TRBV5-1 CASASYNEQFF TGCGCCAGCGCGAGTTACAATGAGCAGTTCTTC
TRBJ1-4 . TRBD1 TRBV2 CASSERGLATNEKLFF TGTGCCAGCAGTGAAAGGGGGCTTGCAACTAATGAAAAACTGTTTTTT
TRBJ1-4 . TRBD1 TRBV7-9 CASSLVPGQGMEKLFF TGTGCCAGCAGCTTAGTCCCGGGACAGGGGATGGAAAAACTGTTTTTT
TRBJ1-5 . . TRBV7-6 CASSLAGGLGYSNQPQHF TGTGCCAGCAGCTTAGCGGGGGGGCTGGGGTATAGCAATCAGCCCCAGCATTTT
TRBJ2-5 . . TRBV7-6 CASSLGWETQYF TGTGCCAGCAGCTTAGGGTGGGAGACCCAGTACTTC
TRBJ1-2 . . TRBV18 CASSPGYGYTF TGTGCCAGCTCACCGGGCTATGGCTACACCTTC
TRBJ1-5 . TRBD1 TRBV30 CAWRAGQGPLGPQHF TGTGCCTGGAGGGCGGGACAGGGGCCTTTAGGGCCCCAGCATTTT
TRBJ1-1 . . TRBV9 CASSREGEAFF TGTGCCAGCAGCCGGGAGGGTGAAGCTTTCTTT
TRBJ2-7 . . TRBV5-1 CASSTKVGQPYEQYF TGCGCCAGCAGCACGAAAGTTGGACAGCCCTACGAGCAGTACTTC
TRBJ2-2 . TRBD2 TRBV7-9 CASSLETSGGHTGELFF TGTGCCAGCAGCTTAGAGACTAGCGGGGGACACACCGGGGAGCTGTTTTTT
TRBJ2-7 . TRBD2 TRBV27 CASSSAGLGSYEQYF TGTGCCAGCAGTTCCGCGGGACTAGGAAGCTACGAGCAGTACTTC
TRBJ2-1 . . TRBV4-3 CASSRTDSYNEQFF TGCGCCAGCAGCCGGACAGATTCCTACAATGAGCAGTTCTTC
TRBJ1-2 . . TRBV7-9 CASSRQNVYYGYTF TGTGCCAGCAGCCGACAGAACGTATACTATGGCTACACCTTC
TRBJ1-1 . . TRBV10-3 CAISESGRAAEAFF TGTGCCATCAGTGAGTCGGGGAGGGCCGCTGAAGCTTTCTTT
TRBJ1-5 . . TRBV19 CASSKTTGLGQPQHF TGTGCCAGTAGTAAGACGACAGGCCTCGGTCAGCCCCAGCATTTT
TRBJ1-1 . TRBD1 TRBV30 CAASWVAGQGLKLPEAFF TGTGCCGCATCCTGGGTGGCGGGACAGGGACTGAAACTCCCTGAAGCTTTCTTT
TRBJ1-1 . TRBD1 TRBV7-9 CASSLTGAGTEAFF TGTGCCAGCAGCTTAACAGGGGCGGGCACTGAAGCTTTCTTT
TRBJ2-7 once TRBD2 TRBV27 CASSLSGSGGLSYEQYF TGTGCCAGCAGTTTATCGGGTAGCGGGGGTCTCTCCTACGAGCAGTACTTC
TRBJ1-1 . . TRBV7-6 CASSQQGNTEAFF TGTGCCAGCAGCCAACAGGGAAACACTGAAGCTTTCTTT
TRBJ2-2 . TRBD1 TRBV7-9 CARPSSGTANTGELFF TGTGCCAGGCCCTCCTCCGGGACAGCGAACACCGGGGAGCTGTTTTTT
TRBJ2-7 . TRBD1 TRBV6-1 CASSEIQGPYEQYF TGTGCCAGCAGTGAAATACAGGGGCCGTACGAGCAGTACTTC